Each of the 24 T cell receptor beta chains below was sequenced from the same sample in a study of CD8 T cells in ankylosing spondylitis. One entry per CDR3 protein results from TCRdb running MiXCR on the 5' RACE reads. The sample lists hundreds of thousands of distinct CDR3 sequences; more than 25% were seen once. The sample taken for sequencing was blood, either unsorted or a sorted T cell fraction (not recorded which). The receptors were gathered from a male donor with ankylosing spondylitis or in good health (not recorded which).

This chain joins TRBV6-4 and TRBJ2-3, with D possibly TRBD2 on 5 matching bases. Germline values: CDR1 MRHNA, CDR2 SNTAGT. The V gene lost 7 bases and the J gene lost 10 bases, with 18 bases spanning the gap. This CDR3 has 13 amino acids. This CDR3 is CASTPKTTPAQYF. The CDR3 nucleotides are TGTGCCAGCACGCCGAAGACTACGCCAGCGCAGTATTTT.

This clonotype was observed many times. The CDR3 DNA sequence: TGTGCCAGCAGCTACCAGAGGGACAATGAGCAGTTCTTC. It yields the protein CASSYQRDNEQFF. The chain couples TRBV11-1 to TRBJ2-1, with D tentatively TRBD2 (5 bases). The CDR3 loop spans 13 amino acids. Trimming took 4 bases from V and 5 from J, leaving 9 bases between them. CDR1 SGHAT and CDR2 FQDESV come from the germline V gene (reference sequence).

The sample holds many counts of this clonotype. This chain uses TRBV5-1 with TRBJ1-5, with D perhaps matching TRBD1 (6 bases). This CDR3 has 13 residues. Trimming shortened V by 8 bases and J by 3 bases, and 12 bases separated the two germline ends. Per the germline V gene, CDR1 is SGHRS and CDR2 is YFSETQ. The CDR3 bases are TGCGCCAGTCGACAGGCGATCAATCAGCCCCAGCATTTT. Its protein product is CASRQAINQPQHF.

This clonotype was seen many times. This sequence joins TRBV6-1 and TRBJ2-7; 10 nucleotides match TRBD2. Germline V CDR1 and CDR2: MNHNS, SASEGT. This CDR3 contains 17 residues. V gave up 1 base and J gave up 7 bases; unmatched junction bases: 13. The CDR3 nucleotides read TGTGCCAGCAGTGAAGGTCTGCGGGCTAGCGGGAGCGGTGAGCAGTACTTC. It specifies CASSEGLRASGSGEQYF.

The chain uses TRBV4-3 and TRBJ2-3; D unresolved. This CDR3 comprises 15 residues. Germline lookup yields CDR1 LGHNA and CDR2 YSLEER. V lost 4 bases and J lost 2, with 13 bases in between. Written as DNA, the CDR3 is TGCGCCAGCAGCCTCGAGGTGTACTACACAGATACGCAGTATTTT. Translating gives CASSLEVYYTDTQYF.

This clonotype was seen at least ten times. The CDR3 DNA reads as TGCGCCAGCAGCCAACAGGGGGCCGGAACCTACGAGCAGTACTTC. Protein: CASSQQGAGTYEQYF. The V and J genes are TRBV4-1 and TRBJ2-7; TRBD1 agrees at 8 bases. This CDR3 spans 15 amino acids. The trim removed 2 bases at V and 2 bases at J, leaving 5 bases unmatched. CDR1 and CDR2 from the germline V gene are MGHRA and YSYEKL.

This clonotype was recorded at least ten times. This sequence joins TRBV7-2 and TRBJ2-1; 11 bases map to TRBD1. The germline V gene has CDR1 SGHTA and CDR2 FQGNSA. The CDR3 covers 16 residues. Germline trimming cut 2 bases from V and 3 bases from J; bases unmatched to any gene: 3. DNA for the CDR3: TGTGCCAGCAGCTTAATTGGGACAGGGGGCTACAATGAGCAGTTCTTC. It translates to CASSLIGTGGYNEQFF.

This clonotype was detected many times. The rearrangement joins TRBV6-2 or TRBV6-3 to TRBJ2-5, with a tentative D call TRBD2 (6 bases). CDR3 length equals 14 residues. V was pared by 2 bases and J by 3 bases, with 10 bases between. Germline V gives CDR1 MNHEY, CDR2 SVGEGT. The CDR3 loop reads CASSYEAGKETQYF. The CDR3 bases are TGTGCCAGCAGTTACGAAGCGGGCAAAGAGACCCAGTACTTC.

This clonotype was counted ten times or more. The J gene is TRBJ2-3, the V gene TRBV12-3 or TRBV12-4, with D tentatively TRBD1 (5 bases). This CDR3 region has 14 residues. V was pared by 2 bases and J by 2 bases, with 8 bases between. CDR3 loop: CASSLNRNTDTQYF. The CDR3 nucleotides read TGTGCCAGCAGTTTAAACAGGAACACAGATACGCAGTATTTT.

Comment on this clonotype: A much larger clone lies one base from this, so it may be a read error. The missing conserved phenylalanine or tryptophan at the end of this CDR3 makes a read error likely. V gene TRBV6-2 or TRBV6-3 combines with J gene TRBJ2-1; 11 bases map to TRBD2. Germline loops: CDR1 MNHEY, CDR2 SVGEGT. The CDR3 loop spans 14 amino acids. After removal of 4 bases from V and 6 bases from J, the junction contained 2 bases not matched to a gene. The CDR3 loop reads CASSWGLAANEQFL. In DNA, the CDR3 is TGTGCCAGCAGTTGGGGACTAGCGGCCAATGAGCAGTTCCTC.

This clonotype was found a few times. The chain is built from TRBV20-1 and TRBJ2-3; no clear D. The CDR3 runs 14 residues. Trimming removed 1 base at V and 0 bases at J, with 8 bases between. Germline CDR1 is DFQATT and CDR2 is SNEGSKA (reference sequence). The chain's CDR3 is CSARGYGSTDTQYF. The DNA of the CDR3 is TGCAGTGCTAGAGGATACGGTAGCACAGATACGCAGTATTTT.

The CDR3 spells CATSDPRRSDEQFF. The CDR3 DNA reads as TGTGCCACCAGTGATCCCCGTAGGTCAGATGAGCAGTTCTTC. V usage is TRBV24-1 and J usage is TRBJ2-1, with D unresolved. Trimming pared 3 bases from V and 8 bases from J, leaving 13 bases between. The CDR3 runs 14 residues. Germline V gives CDR1 KGHDR, CDR2 SFDVKD.

In this sample, this clonotype turned up many times. CDR3 amino acids: CSARDPRVSYNEQFF. The CDR3 DNA is TGCAGTGCTAGAGACCCCAGGGTTTCCTACAATGAGCAGTTCTTC. The rearrangement joins TRBV20-1 to TRBJ2-1, with a possible D match to TRBD1 (5 bases). Per germline, CDR1 DFQATT and CDR2 SNEGSKA (reference sequence). Trimming took off 0 bases at V and 1 base at J, with 10 bases between the two ends. The CDR3 is 15 residues long.

This clonotype was counted a few times. This chain connects TRBV7-2 to TRBJ1-4; possibly TRBD1 for D (6 bases). The CDR3 runs to 15 residues. In germline, CDR1 is SGHTA, CDR2 FQGNSA. Between the trimmed V and J ends, which lost 1 base and 0 bases, there was a span of 6 bases. Here the CDR3 reads CASSLDRATNEKLFF. DNA for the CDR3: TGTGCCAGCAGCTTAGACAGGGCAACTAATGAAAAACTGTTTTTT.

This clonotype was counted at least ten times. This rearrangement joins TRBV6-1 to TRBJ1-5; unclear D gene. The CDR3 is made up of 16 amino acids. Per the germline V gene, CDR1 is MNHNS and CDR2 is SASEGT. Trimming removed 1 base from V and 0 bases from J, with 10 bases in between. In DNA, the CDR3 is TGTGCCAGCAGTGAAGTGGTGGGTTCTAGCAATCAGCCCCAGCATTTT. Protein sequence: CASSEVVGSSNQPQHF.

The rearrangement joins TRBV20-1 to TRBJ2-3; D is possibly TRBD2 (5 bases). Germline V CDR1 and CDR2: DFQATT, SNEGSKA (reference sequence). The germline V and J ends were trimmed by 4 bases and 2 bases, with 10 bases remaining between them. CDR3 size: 13 residues. In DNA form, the CDR3 reads TGCAGTGCTACCCGGGAAAACACAGATACGCAGTATTTT. This codes for CSATRENTDTQYF.

The rearrangement joins TRBV19 to TRBJ2-1; possibly TRBD2 for D (6 bases). Germline CDR1 and CDR2: LNHDA and SQIVND (reference sequence). The CDR3 totals 16 residues. V was shortened by 1 base and J by 1 base, with 11 bases between the two germline ends. The CDR3 loop reads CASSIGRRVSYNEQFF. The DNA for the CDR3 is TGTGCCAGTAGTATAGGAAGGAGGGTTTCCTACAATGAGCAGTTCTTC.

By share of the sample, this clonotype is medium-sized. The chain has TRBV20-1 and TRBJ2-3, with 7 nucleotides matching TRBD2. The CDR3 extends over 14 amino acids. The V segment lost 1 base and the J segment 3 bases; nucleotides outside the gene matches: 4. Germline assignment: CDR1 DFQATT and CDR2 SNEGSKA (reference sequence). The chain's CDR3 is CSARGLAVTDTQYF. In DNA, the CDR3 is TGCAGTGCTAGAGGCCTAGCGGTTACAGATACGCAGTATTTT.

CDR3 DNA: TGCGCCAGCAGCCTAGGACAGGGGGGAAGTTATAAAAAACTGTTTTTT. Translation: CASSLGQGGSYKKLFF. This chain uses TRBV4-1 with TRBJ1-4, with 10 nucleotides matching TRBD1. This CDR3 is 16 amino acids long. The germline gives CDR1 MGHRA, CDR2 YSYEKL. Trimming removed 4 bases from V and 9 bases from J; junction bases left unmatched: 11.

The chain has TRBV20-1 and TRBJ2-2; TRBD2 aligns across 11 bases. Germline CDR1 DFQATT, CDR2 SNEGSKA (reference sequence). The CDR3 sequence is 14 residues long. The CDR3 DNA sequence: TGCGGTGGGGTAGCGGGAGGGACCACCGGGGAGCTGTTTTTT. Encoded protein: CGGVAGGTTGELFF.

The V call is TRBV29-1, the J call TRBJ2-1; D unclear. The CDR3 totals 12 residues. Per germline, CDR1 SQVTM and CDR2 ANQGSEA. Trimming cost V 4 bases and J 6 bases, with 10 bases left between them. The CDR3 DNA reads TGCAGCGTTGGTTCTTTGGGCAATGAGCAGTTCTTC. Translation gives CSVGSLGNEQFF.

This clonotype was counted at least ten times. The rearrangement uses TRBV6-1 and TRBJ1-4; TRBD1 might be the D (5 bases). Germline V gene lookup returns CDR1 MNHNS and CDR2 SASEGT. Trimming took off 1 base at V and 2 bases at J, with 8 bases between the two ends. The CDR3 has 15 amino acids. In nucleotides, the CDR3 is TGTGCCAGCAGTGAAGGCCGGGGCACTAATGAAAAACTGTTTTTT. This encodes CASSEGRGTNEKLFF.

The table lists this clonotype with many counts. V gene TRBV28 combines with J gene TRBJ2-7, with D perhaps being TRBD1 or TRBD2 (5 bases each). This CDR3 spans 14 amino acids. Trimming removed 8 bases at V and 0 bases at J, with 14 bases between. CDR1 and CDR2 (germline): MDHEN, SYDVKM. CDR3 sequence (DNA): TGTGCCAGCGGGGACCCCGGTCGCTCCTACGAGCAGTACTTC. This gives the protein CASGDPGRSYEQYF.

This chain joins TRBV12-3 or TRBV12-4 and TRBJ1-6; D is unclear. V lost 1 base and J 9 bases, leaving 4 bases between the germline ends. This CDR3 comprises 12 residues. The CDR3: CASSLGPSPLHF. The CDR3 DNA follows: TGTGCCAGCAGTTTAGGCCCTTCACCCCTCCACTTT.